These 16 T cell receptor beta chains were all obtained from the same sample, sequenced in a study of cytomegalovirus exposure and HLA in healthy donors. 13 Jbeta primers and 60 Vbeta primers were used for the PCR. The data were produced by immunoSEQ multiplex PCR, yet TCRdb's version contains in-frame clones alone and is incomplete. The sample yields about 90,000 clones, roughly 83% seen once. The sample was PBMCs. These receptors were collected from a man younger than 35 in good health and CMV-seronegative.

This chain joins TRBV28 and TRBJ2-7; 8 bases align to TRBD2. Germline trimming cut 5 bases from V and 4 bases from J; bases unmatched to any gene: 13. The germline V gene has CDR1 MDHEN and CDR2 SYDVKM. The CDR3 totals 16 residues. As DNA, the CDR3 is TGTGCCAGCAGTCCCCGGGGGGGCAGGGGAGGATACGAGCAGTACTTC. As protein: CASSPRGGRGGYEQYF.

The DNA for the CDR3 is TGTGCCTGGAGTGGACTTTATGGCTACACCTTC. It codes for CAWSGLYGYTF. The genes are TRBV30 and TRBJ1-2, with unresolved D. The CDR3 runs to 11 residues. The V gene lost 1 base and the J gene lost 5 bases, with 5 bases spanning the gap. Per the germline V gene, CDR1 is GTSNPN and CDR2 is SVGIG (reference sequence).

The rearrangement uses TRBV6-5 and TRBJ2-5; possible D gene TRBD1, 6 bases. The germline V gene has CDR1 MNHEY and CDR2 SVGAGI. The CDR3 is 16 residues long. The V and J ends lost 2 bases and 5 bases respectively, with 18 bases between them. The CDR3 protein is CASSYRQDRGRETQYF. The CDR3, as DNA: TGTGCCAGCAGTTACCGACAGGACCGCGGTCGGGAGACCCAGTACTTC.

The chain uses TRBV5-1 and TRBJ1-1; D is unresolved. V lost 3 bases and J 4 bases, leaving 7 bases between the germline ends. CDR3 length equals 12 residues. Germline CDR1 is SGHRS and CDR2 is YFSETQ. The CDR3 protein is CASSSRGTEAFF. The CDR3 DNA reads as TGCGCCAGCAGCTCCCGAGGCACTGAAGCTTTCTTT.

Within the sample, this clone is medium-sized. The chain combines TRBV6-4 with TRBJ2-2; TRBD1 aligns across 8 bases. Germline V gene data show CDR1 as MRHNA and CDR2 as SNTAGT. V dropped 7 bases and J dropped 3; count of bases not matched to a gene: 7. CDR3 size: 15 residues. The CDR3 nucleotides read TGTGCCAGCAAGCCAGGGGGCATTGACACCGGGGAGCTGTTTTTT. Protein product: CASKPGGIDTGELFF.

This clone has only a few counts. This chain's CDR3 is CASSQDRLAREKAGANVLTF. In nucleotides, the CDR3 is TGCGCCAGCAGCCAAGATCGTCTAGCAAGGGAGAAGGCTGGGGCCAACGTCCTGACTTTC. The chain has TRBV4-1 and TRBJ2-6; tentatively, D is TRBD2 (5 bases). Trimming stripped 0 bases from V and 2 bases from J, with 20 bases between. The germline V gene has CDR1 MGHRA and CDR2 YSYEKL. The CDR3 contains 20 residues.

The gene calls are TRBV2 and TRBJ1-5; TRBD1 aligns across 8 bases. Germline V gene lookup returns CDR1 SNHLY and CDR2 FYNNEI. V was clipped by 4 bases and J by 7 bases; unmatched bases: 3. The CDR3 loop spans 13 amino acids. DNA for the CDR3: TGTGCCAGCAGTGTACGACAGGGGCAGCCCCAGCATTTT. This encodes CASSVRQGQPQHF.

This chain joins TRBV7-6 and TRBJ1-3; D is unresolved. Germline V gene lookup returns CDR1 SGHVS and CDR2 FNYEAQ. The CDR3 has 12 residues. V was shortened by 4 bases and J by 4 bases, with 5 bases between the two germline ends. CDR3 DNA: TGTGCCAGCAGCTCCCTCGGAAACACCATATATTTT. As protein: CASSSLGNTIYF.

This chain uses TRBV11-2 with TRBJ2-3; 11 positions agree with TRBD2. The CDR3 has 14 residues. Looked up from germline, CDR1 is SGHAT and CDR2 is FQNNGV. The junction had 4 bases not matched to a gene; V was cut back by 1 base and J by 10 bases. As DNA, the CDR3 is TGTGCCAGCAGCTTAGGACTAGCGGGACGGGCGCAGTATTTT. It translates to CASSLGLAGRAQYF.

The chain couples TRBV4-3 to TRBJ2-2, with 12 nucleotides matching TRBD2. The trim removed 3 bases at V and 4 bases at J, leaving 3 bases unmatched. The CDR3 covers 16 residues. Germline lookup yields CDR1 LGHNA and CDR2 YSLEER. The DNA of the CDR3 is TGCGCCAGCAGCCAGACTAGCGGGAGCACCACCGGGGAGCTGTTTTTT. It is translated as CASSQTSGSTTGELFF.

The CDR3: CASSLPQGYTEAFF. CDR3 sequence (DNA): TGTGCCAGCAGTCTGCCACAGGGATACACTGAAGCTTTCTTT. The chain uses TRBV28 and TRBJ1-1; perhaps TRBD1 as D (6 bases). The ends were cut back, 5 bases at V and 3 bases at J, with 13 bases in the middle. Germline V gene lookup returns CDR1 MDHEN and CDR2 SYDVKM. This CDR3 spans 14 amino acids.

The chain employs TRBV5-6 and TRBJ1-4; D call uncertain. V lost 0 bases and J lost 2, with 8 bases in between. CDR1 is SGHDT, CDR2 YYEEEE, per germline. The CDR3 covers 15 residues. CDR3 in amino acids: CASSLGTSTNEKLFF. In DNA, the CDR3 is TGTGCCAGCAGCTTGGGCACGAGCACTAATGAAAAACTGTTTTTT.

The gene calls are TRBV5-4 and TRBJ2-3; 7 nucleotides line up with TRBD1. The CDR3 has 13 amino acids. Germline V gene lookup returns CDR1 SGHNT and CDR2 YYREEE (reference sequence). V lost 1 base to trimming and J lost 5 bases; unmatched junction nucleotides: 1. CDR3 DNA: TGTGCCAGCAGCTTGACAGGGGTAGATACGCAGTATTTT. Translation gives CASSLTGVDTQYF. Combining the CDR3 with reference TRBV5-4 and TRBJ2-3 gives the whole variable domain ETGVTQSPTHLIKTRGQQVTLRCSSQSGHNTVSWYQQALGQGPQFIFQYYREEENGRGNFPPRFSGLQFPNYSSELNVNALELDDSALYLCASSLTGVDTQYFGPGTRLTVL.

The CDR3 loop is CASSQGVQGSAYNSPLHF. DNA of the CDR3: TGTGCCAGCAGCCAAGGGGTACAGGGATCTGCCTATAATTCACCCCTCCACTTT. This chain links TRBV14 with TRBJ1-6, with a possible D match to TRBD1 (6 bases). The CDR3 has 18 amino acids. V was trimmed by 1 base and J by 2 bases, leaving 15 bases between them. Germline CDR1 SGHDN, CDR2 FVKESK. The full variable domain, rest sourced from reference TRBV14 and TRBJ1-6, is EAGVTQFPSHSVIEKGQTVTLRCDPISGHDNLYWYRRVMGKEIKFLLHFVKESKQDESGMPNNRFLAERTGGTYSTLKVQPAELEDSGVYFCASSQGVQGSAYNSPLHFGNGTRLTVT.

The genes are TRBV30 and TRBJ1-1, with 11 bases that match TRBD1. CDR1 is GTSNPN and CDR2 is SVGIG in the germline V gene (reference sequence). With V trimmed by 1 base and J by 5 bases, 18 bases remained unmatched. CDR3 length equals 19 residues. CDR3 residues: CAWSGADRGRFILWTEAFF. The DNA for the CDR3 is TGTGCCTGGAGTGGAGCGGACAGGGGGCGTTTTATTTTGTGGACTGAAGCTTTCTTT. Full variable domain (rest looked up from reference TRBV30 and TRBJ1-1): SQTIHQWPATLVQPVGSPLSLECTVEGTSNPNLYWYRQAAGRGLQLLFYSVGIGQISSEVPQNLSASRPQDRQFILSSKKLLLSDSGFYLCAWSGADRGRFILWTEAFFGQGTRLTVV.

V and J are TRBV30 and TRBJ2-7; perhaps TRBD1 as D (6 bases). The CDR3 is 15 residues long. Germline-derived CDR1 and CDR2 are GTSNPN and SVGIG (reference sequence). Between the trimmed V and J ends, which lost 4 bases and 2 bases, there was a span of 18 bases. In nucleotides, the CDR3 is TGTGCCTGGACCACCCCGGGACACCCGCCCTACGAGCAGTACTTC. This gives the protein CAWTTPGHPPYEQYF.